What follows are 7 T cell receptor beta chains derived from one specimen sequenced in a study of blood T cells in healthy people across ages. Then a second PCR, running roughly 7 to 11 cycles, was carried out with a sample-barcoded 5' primer and a J-beta primer mix. MiXCR, run by TCRdb on the 5' RACE reads, gives a single entry per CDR3 protein. Here the sample spans over a million distinct CDR3 sequences, less than 50% being singletons. The material sequenced was blood. These TCRs come from a woman aged 60-70 years in good health.

This clonotype was seen only a few times. The chain carries TRBV27 and TRBJ2-1; no clear D gene. Germline values: CDR1 MNHEY, CDR2 SMNVEV (reference sequence). The CDR3 contains 14 residues. The V end was cut by 5 bases, the J end by 8 bases, with 16 bases between. The CDR3 protein is CASSPRVYSDEQFF. In DNA form, the CDR3 reads TGTGCCAGCAGTCCACGTGTGTACTCGGATGAGCAGTTCTTC.

The chain employs TRBV5-1 and TRBJ2-7, with 10 bases identical to TRBD2. The V gene's germline CDR1 is SGHRS and CDR2 YFSETQ. After removal of 0 bases from V and 5 bases from J, the junction contained 5 bases not matched to a gene. There are 15 residues in the CDR3. CDR3 nucleotides: TGCGCCAGCAGCTTGGGGCCTAGCGGGAGCAACGAGCAGTACTTC. As protein: CASSLGPSGSNEQYF.

The chain couples TRBV12-3 or TRBV12-4 to TRBJ1-6; D uncertain. Trimming left V 3 bases short and J 6 bases short, with 6 bases between. The CDR3 has 13 residues. The CDR3 DNA reads as TGTGCCAGCAGTTTGTCAGCTAATTCACCCCTCCACTTT. Protein: CASSLSANSPLHF.

The chain recombines TRBV27 with TRBJ2-7; TRBD1 agrees at 12 bases. Germline V gene data show CDR1 as MNHEY and CDR2 as SMNVEV (reference sequence). The CDR3 extends over 16 amino acids. V lost 0 bases to trimming and J lost 6 bases; unmatched junction nucleotides: 6. The CDR3 nucleotides read TGTGCCAGCAGTTTATCGGGGACAGGGGGCGTGGGCGAGCAGTACTTC. Translation: CASSLSGTGGVGEQYF.

Only a few counts were recorded for this clonotype. This chain connects TRBV7-2 to TRBJ2-3; weak D call: TRBD1 (6 bases). The CDR3 contains 15 residues. CDR1 is SGHTA, CDR2 FQGNSA, per germline. The V and J ends lost 5 bases and 1 base respectively, with 13 bases between them. CDR3 sequence: CASSRQDSRTDTQYF. The CDR3 bases are TGTGCCAGCAGCCGGCAGGACAGTCGCACAGATACGCAGTATTTT.

The chain carries TRBV6-6 and TRBJ1-4; D gene ambiguous. The ends were cut back, 0 bases at V and 0 bases at J, with 11 bases in the middle. The CDR3 loop spans 17 amino acids. The germline gives CDR1 MNHNY, CDR2 SVGAGI (reference sequence). For the CDR3, the DNA is TGTGCCAGCAGTTACTCCTCAGGAAAGTCAACTAATGAAAAACTGTTTTTT. It translates to CASSYSSGKSTNEKLFF.

This clonotype showed up many times. This CDR3 is CASSQDLIGDGQPQHF. CDR3 bases: TGTGCCAGCAGCCAAGATCTAATAGGGGATGGTCAGCCCCAGCATTTT. V usage is TRBV14 and J usage is TRBJ1-5; maybe TRBD1 (5 bases). This CDR3 comprises 16 residues. The germline CDR1 and CDR2 sequences are SGHDN and FVKESK. V shed 0 bases and J shed 6 bases, with 15 bases lying between them.